These 19 T cell receptor beta chains share one sample of origin, sequenced in a study of kidney transplant recipient with SARS-CoV-2 infection. MiXCR was run by TCRdb on the reads, yielding one entry per CDR3 protein. Altogether about 250,000 distinct CDR3 sequences are present, under 30% being singletons, with the ten largest covering 7% to 8%. Sequencing used a blood sample, obtained at baseline and on approximately day 120 from a kidney transplant recipient. The origin of the receptors is a young adult male patient who had COVID-19 and was a kidney transplant recipient. A subset of T cells may come from the graft donor.

On this clonotype itself: A much larger clone lies one base from this, so it may be a read error. This CDR3 is missing its conserved last phenylalanine or tryptophan, likely due to a read error. The J gene is TRBJ2-7, the V gene TRBV20-1; 10 bases match TRBD2. The CDR3 has 13 residues. Germline-derived CDR1 and CDR2 are DFQATT and SNEGSKA (reference sequence). Unmatched junction bases numbered 7, after V lost 5 bases and J lost 6 bases. CDR3 in amino acids: CSASPLAGTEQYI. CDR3 bases: TGCAGTGCTTCTCCACTAGCGGGAACCGAGCAGTACATC.

Comments on this clonotype: A much larger clone sits a single nucleotide away, making a read error possible. The J gene is TRBJ1-2, the V gene TRBV20-1, with a tentative D call TRBD1 (6 bases). The ends were cut back, 7 bases at V and 1 base at J, with 19 bases in the middle. The CDR3 length is 15 residues. Germline V CDR1 and CDR2: DFQATT, SNEGSKA (reference sequence). The CDR3 is CSGQVGRGHNYGYTF. Written as DNA, the CDR3 is TGCAGTGGACAGGTGGGCCGAGGCCATAACTATGGCTACACCTTC.

Notes on this clonotype: A read error may explain this, as a much larger clone is one base away. This chain connects TRBV6-5 to TRBJ1-2, with D possibly TRBD1 on 5 matching bases. The CDR3 has 13 amino acids. Germline V lookup: CDR1 MNHEY, CDR2 SVGAGI. The CDR3 loop reads CTSRANSNYGYTF. In DNA, the CDR3 is TGTACCAGCAGGGCAAACTCTAACTATGGCTACACCTTC.

This clonotype was counted many times. J is TRBJ1-2 and V is TRBV7-1; no definite D call. TRBV7-1 is reported as an ORF; its role is uncertain. Trimming left V 5 bases short and J 4 bases short, with 23 bases between. This CDR3 has 17 amino acids. This CDR3 is CASSTCGHEGKTYGYTF. CDR3 bases: TGTGCCAGCAGCACTTGTGGTCACGAGGGAAAGACCTATGGCTACACCTTC.

This clonotype was seen ten or more times. The chain couples TRBV5-3 to TRBJ1-2; D remains ambiguous. TRBV5-3 is an ORF, and what it does is uncertain. Trimming cost V 7 bases and J 4 bases, with 23 bases left between them. The CDR3 has 16 amino acids. CDR3 sequence (DNA): TGTGCCAGATCCGTAACAGTGGTGAGAAAGACCTATGGCTACACCTTC. It translates to CARSVTVVRKTYGYTF.

This clonotype was seen only a few times. This chain joins TRBV19 and TRBJ2-3; possibly TRBD1 or TRBD2 for D (5 bases each). The germline V gene has CDR1 LNHDA and CDR2 SQIVND (reference sequence). Trimming pared 7 bases from V and 0 bases from J, leaving 11 bases between. The CDR3 consists of 14 residues. Here the CDR3 DNA reads TGTGCCAGTACCTTTGGGGACAGCACAGATACGCAGTATTTT. The encoded protein is CASTFGDSTDTQYF.

The V call is TRBV7-2, the J call TRBJ1-2; D uncertain. The CDR3 consists of 17 residues. The germline V gene encodes CDR1 SGHTA and CDR2 FQGNSA. The V and J ends lost 5 bases and 4 bases respectively, with 23 bases between them. CDR3 DNA sequence: TGTGCCAGCAGCATGGAAGGCAGAGACGGAAAGACCTATGGCTACACCTTC. It yields the protein CASSMEGRDGKTYGYTF.

The sample holds many counts of this clonotype. This sequence joins TRBV12-3 or TRBV12-4 and TRBJ2-3; D is possibly TRBD2 (7 bases). V was trimmed by 6 bases and J by 5 bases, leaving 15 bases between them. CDR3 length: 14 amino acids. Written as DNA, the CDR3 is TGTGCCAGCAGGTACAGGGAGCGGGGAGATACGCAGTATTTT. It specifies CASRYRERGDTQYF.

A note on this clonotype: Mismatch with germline at one junction end may stem from a read error. This rearrangement joins TRBV15 to TRBJ2-1; 10 bases agree with TRBD2. Per germline, CDR1 LNHNV and CDR2 YYDKDF (reference sequence). This CDR3 has 16 amino acids. The CDR3: CTTSSPGTSDNNEQLF. The CDR3 coding sequence is TGTACCACCAGCAGCCCCGGGACTAGCGATAACAATGAGCAGCTCTTC.

Turning to this clonotype: A much more abundant neighbour one base away suggests this may be a read error. The chain links TRBV3-1 to TRBJ1-1; no firm D call. The length of the CDR3 is 15 residues. Germline V CDR1 and CDR2: LGHDT, YNNKEL (reference sequence). This chain's CDR3 is CASSHESTADTVAFF. The CDR3 nucleotides are TGTGCCAGCAGCCATGAGTCAACGGCCGACACTGTAGCTTTCTTT.

The table lists this clonotype with many counts. This chain connects TRBV24-1 to TRBJ1-2; unclear D gene. Trimming removed 6 bases from V and 4 bases from J, with 23 bases in between. The CDR3 totals 17 residues. Per the germline V gene, CDR1 is KGHDR and CDR2 is SFDVKD. The CDR3 loop is CATSWLFSTRKTYGYTF. The CDR3 DNA is TGTGCCACCAGTTGGTTATTTAGTACCAGAAAGACCTATGGCTACACCTTC.

Here the CDR3 reads CARSRQASGETQYF. The CDR3 DNA follows: TGTGCCAGAAGCCGGCAGGCCTCGGGAGAGACCCAGTACTTC. This sequence joins TRBV5-3 and TRBJ2-5, with D uncertain. TRBV5-3 is an open reading frame whose function is uncertain. Trimming pared 4 bases from V and 4 bases from J, leaving 14 bases between. The CDR3 contains 14 residues.

A remark on this clonotype: A much larger clone differs from this one at a single base, so this may be a read error. Given the absence of the conserved phenylalanine or tryptophan at the CDR3 end, a read error is likely. The CDR3 loop reads CASSQVRGSPLHL. The CDR3 DNA follows: TGTGCCAGCAGCCAAGTCAGAGGTTCACCCCTCCACCTT. The chain uses TRBV3-1 and TRBJ1-6; unclear D gene. Trimming pared 1 base from V and 9 bases from J, leaving 7 bases between. There are 13 residues in the CDR3. Germline values: CDR1 LGHDT, CDR2 YNNKEL (reference sequence).

This clonotype was counted at least ten times. CDR3: CATSRVGSSADEQYF. The CDR3 DNA is TGTGCCACCAGCAGAGTAGGGTCATCCGCGGACGAGCAGTACTTC. The chain links TRBV15 to TRBJ2-7; no definite D call. In germline, CDR1 is LNHNV, CDR2 YYDKDF (reference sequence). The CDR3 loop spans 15 amino acids. V shed 1 base and J shed 5 bases, with 15 bases lying between them.

As for this clonotype: At one boundary the junction diverges from the germline segment, which might be a read error. This chain links TRBV7-9 with TRBJ2-5; TRBD2 might be the D (8 bases). The CDR3 is 14 amino acids. Germline CDR1 SEHNR, CDR2 FQNEAQ (reference sequence). CDR3 sequence (DNA): TGTGCCAGCGGCTTACAGGGGCGGGGGGAGACTCAGTACTTC. Translating gives CASGLQGRGETQYF.

Of note for this clonotype: A much larger clonotype is one base distant, so this may be a read error. The chain recombines TRBV6-5 with TRBJ2-2; the match to TRBD1 covers 7 bases. The CDR3 totals 15 residues. Germline CDR1 and CDR2: MNHEY and SVGAGI. The CDR3 coding sequence is TGTGCCAGCACGATGGGGACAGAAAACACCGGGGAGCTGCTTTTT. This translates into CASTMGTENTGELLF.

This clonotype was counted ten times or more. The rearrangement uses TRBV7-7 and TRBJ1-2; D ambiguous. Germline V gene sequence: CDR1 SSHAT, CDR2 FNYEAQ (reference sequence). This CDR3 is built from 17 residues. V lost 5 bases, J lost 4 bases, and 23 bases lay in between. CDR3 nucleotides: TGTGCCAGCAGCCACGTGAGTAAGTGCCGAAAGACCTATGGCTACACCTTC. As protein: CASSHVSKCRKTYGYTF.

This clonotype was counted ten times or more. J is TRBJ2-5 and V is TRBV6-5, with TRBD2 matching over 10 bases. The CDR3 has 15 residues. In germline, CDR1 is MNHEY, CDR2 SVGAGI. With V trimmed by 5 bases and J by 5 bases, 8 bases remained unmatched. CDR3 protein: CASSTQREGGETQYF. In DNA, the CDR3 is TGTGCCAGCAGTACCCAGCGGGAGGGGGGGGAGACCCAGTACTTC.

This clonotype was seen many times. This chain connects TRBV12-3 or TRBV12-4 to TRBJ2-5; TRBD2 matches 12 bases. Trimming at V came to 7 bases and at J to 3 bases, leaving 6 bases not matched to a gene. The CDR3 length is 15 residues. The CDR3 spells CASTSLAGGEETQYF. CDR3 bases: TGTGCCAGCACCTCTCTAGCGGGAGGGGAAGAGACCCAGTACTTC.